This is a list of T cell receptor beta chains from one sample in a study of blood T cell repertoires in COVID-19. TCRdb keeps only in-frame clones here, not all; method: immunoSEQ multiplex PCR. The sample shows about 190,000 clones, roughly 80% of them seen only once. Specimen: peripheral blood. Source of these receptors: a woman between 50 and 59 years old with acute or convalescent COVID-19. Each CDR3 is given with its conserved first and last residue. Fields, in order: J gene, V gene, clone size, CDR3 length, D gene, CDR3 protein, CDR3 DNA. A D gene is named only where the DNA matches it firmly. Rows give clone size only sometimes, using once, few, many, or a class for an expanded clone.

>TRBJ2-7|TRBV19|NA|15|TRBD2
CASSIKAGLIYEQYF
TGTGCCAGTAGTATAAAAGCGGGGTTGATCTACGAGCAGTACTTC
>TRBJ2-7|TRBV2|NA|16|TRBD1
CASSGGTAGLSYEQYF
TGTGCCAGCAGTGGGGGGACAGCAGGGCTTTCTTACGAGCAGTACTTC
>TRBJ1-6|TRBV5-4|NA|18|TRBD1
CASSSGSGQGARNSPLHF
TGTGCCAGCAGCTCGGGGTCGGGACAGGGGGCTCGGAATTCACCCCTCCACTTT
>TRBJ2-3|TRBV5-1|NA|17|TRBD2
CASSLATFSTSGEGQYF
TGCGCCAGCAGCTTGGCGACGTTCTCGACTAGCGGGGAGGGGCAGTATTTT
>TRBJ1-5|TRBV27|few|13|NA
CASSLRESQPQHF
TGTGCCAGCAGTTTAAGGGAGAGTCAGCCCCAGCATTTT
>TRBJ1-4|TRBV9|many|16|NA
CASSVDSRQGNEKLFF
TGTGCCAGCAGCGTAGATTCTCGTCAGGGCAATGAAAAACTGTTTTTT
>TRBJ1-4|TRBV7-2|NA|15|TRBD1
CASSLGGTGFEKLFF
TGTGCCAGCAGCTTAGGTGGGACAGGGTTTGAAAAACTGTTTTTT
>TRBJ2-7|TRBV7-9|NA|13|NA
CASSLDGGYEQYF
TGTGCCAGCAGCTTAGACGGGGGCTACGAGCAGTACTTC
>TRBJ1-2|TRBV9|NA|15|NA
CASSVGSGRDYGYTF
TGTGCCAGCAGCGTAGGGTCGGGCAGGGACTATGGCTACACCTTC
>TRBJ1-1|TRBV5-4|NA|17|NA
CASSPSARTHMNTEAFF
TGTGCCAGCAGCCCCAGCGCCAGGACTCACATGAACACTGAAGCTTTCTTT
>TRBJ2-5|TRBV9|NA|14|TRBD2
CASSVGSGGETQYF
TGTGCCAGCAGCGTAGGGAGCGGGGGGGAGACCCAGTACTTC
>TRBJ2-2|TRBV18|NA|15|TRBD1
CASSASTGTTGELFF
TGTGCCAGCTCAGCCTCGACAGGGACCACCGGGGAGCTGTTTTTT
>TRBJ1-3|TRBV7-2|NA|17|TRBD1
CASSLRTGSFSGNTIYF
TGTGCCAGCAGCCTTCGGACAGGGAGTTTCTCTGGAAACACCATATATTTT
>TRBJ1-1|TRBV10-3|few|15|TRBD1
CAISEQGQANTEAFF
TGTGCCATCAGTGAGCAGGGACAGGCCAACACTGAAGCTTTCTTT
>TRBJ2-7|TRBV2|NA|15|NA
CASRENRVSSYEQYF
TGTGCCAGCAGAGAAAACAGGGTTAGCTCCTACGAGCAGTACTTC
>TRBJ1-5|TRBV18|NA|15|TRBD1
CASSMDRPENQPQHF
TGTGCCAGCTCCATGGACAGGCCTGAGAATCAGCCCCAGCATTTT
>TRBJ2-1|TRBV24-1|NA|16|TRBD1
CATSDTPGQGSNEQFF
TGTGCCACCAGTGATACCCCGGGACAGGGGTCCAATGAGCAGTTCTTC
>TRBJ1-1|TRBV18|NA|13|NA
CASSPGGSTEAFF
TGTGCCAGCTCCCCGGGGGGGAGCACTGAAGCTTTCTTT
>TRBJ2-5|TRBV20-1|NA|11|NA
CSGRGGETQYF
TGCAGTGGGAGGGGTGGAGAGACCCAGTACTTC
>TRBJ1-1|TRBV18|NA|12|NA
CASSLLNTEAFF
TGTGCCAGCTCCCTATTGAACACTGAAGCTTTCTTT